A single T cell receptor (beta chain) is shown here with its context. Its antigen is not known. The V gene's germline CDR1 is MNHNS and CDR2 SASEGT. The CDR3 totals 17 residues. V was clipped by 2 bases and J by 0 bases, with 14 bases between them. This entry belongs to a study of cytomegalovirus exposure and HLA in healthy donors. PCR amplification relied on 60 Vbeta primers (plus 13 Jbeta primers). Assay used: immunoSEQ multiplex PCR; TCRdb lists only in-frame clones, some missing. The sample carries 100,000 to 150,000 clones, approximately 82% recorded once. Study-wide results and limits: TCR beta chains associated with HLA were, in a later analysis, more clonally expanded than equally common others. CMV serostatus was the only recorded immune exposure for donors. A later analysis reportedly identified an Asian-associated ancestry cluster as carrying fewer N-insertions than the approximately 640-donor mean.

The sequence derives from a man between 50 and 59 years old in good health and CMV-seronegative. The rearrangement joins TRBV6-1 to TRBJ1-3, with D unclear. Sample: PBMCs. For the CDR3, the DNA is TGTGCCAGCAGTGAAACCTATTCGATGATCTCTGGAAACACCATATATTTT. It translates to CASSETYSMISGNTIYF.